Listed below are T cell receptor beta chains from one sample, sequenced in a study of cytomegalovirus exposure and HLA in healthy donors. Assay: immunoSEQ multiplex PCR; the TCRdb copy retains only in-frame clones and omits some. Counted here are approximately 170,000 clones, around four fifths occurring once; the ten biggest clones make up approximately 4%. The sequencing input was PBMCs. All receptors come from a man between 45 and 60 years old in good health and CMV-seropositive. CDR3s include the opening cysteine and the closing phenylalanine or tryptophan. Each record gives: V gene, J gene, D gene, CDR3 length, clone size, CDR3 DNA, CDR3 protein. D genes are given only for firm matches. Not every row has a clone size; where given, it reads once, few, many or a size class.

TRBV11-2,TRBJ2-2,-,15,-,TGTGCCAGCAGCTTAGGTAGCGAGAACACCGGGGAGCTGTTTTTT,CASSLGSENTGELFF
TRBV15,TRBJ1-4,TRBD1,18,-,TGTGCCACCAGCAGAGATAGGTCATCCGGGACAGCTAATGAAAAACTGTTTTTT,CATSRDRSSGTANEKLFF
TRBV5-1,TRBJ2-5,-,13,-,TGCGCCAGCAGCTTGGACCCTGTCGGGACCCAGTACTTC,CASSLDPVGTQYF
TRBV4-3,TRBJ1-4,-,16,-,TGCGCCAGCAGCCAAGACCCGGGACTTTCTAATGAAAAACTGTTTTTT,CASSQDPGLSNEKLFF
TRBV19,TRBJ2-1,TRBD2,17,-,TGTGCCAGTAGTATTTTTAAGGTGCTAGCGGGAAAGAATGAGCAGTTCTTC,CASSIFKVLAGKNEQFF
TRBV4-2,TRBJ2-7,-,13,once,TGTGCCAGCAGCCAAGATCGGTACTACGAGCAGTACTTC,CASSQDRYYEQYF
TRBV21-1,TRBJ2-7,-,17,few,TGTGCCAGCAGCACGACCGGTGAGCGGGAGAGTACCCACGAGCAGTACTTC,CASSTTGERESTHEQYF
TRBV2,TRBJ1-1,-,14,-,TGTGCCAGCATCTGGGGTGAGGGCATCACTGAAGCTTTCTTT,CASIWGEGITEAFF
TRBV28,TRBJ1-3,TRBD1,15,-,TGTGCCAGCAGTTCCCCAGGGGGCGCTGGAAACACCATATATTTT,CASSSPGGAGNTIYF
TRBV11-3,TRBJ1-6,-,18,-,TGTGCCAGCAGCTTAGAAATCGGAGGGAGCTCCTATAATTCACCCCTCCACTTT,CASSLEIGGSSYNSPLHF
TRBV29-1,TRBJ2-3,TRBD2,18,-,TGCAGCGTTGAAGCATCCGGGACTAGCGGCTATAGCACAGATACGCAGTATTTT,CSVEASGTSGYSTDTQYF
TRBV28,TRBJ1-2,TRBD1,15,-,TGTGCCAGCAGTATACAGGGGGCCTCAAACTCTGGCTACACCTTC,CASSIQGASNSGYTF
TRBV2,TRBJ2-2,TRBD2,15,-,TGTGCCAGCAGGGGACTAGCGGGGGCGTCCGGGGAGCTGTTTTTT,CASRGLAGASGELFF
TRBV29-1,TRBJ1-1,-,13,-,TGCAGCGTTGATCGAGGGTCCGGCACTGAAGCTTTCTTT,CSVDRGSGTEAFF
TRBV10-3,TRBJ2-1,-,15,once,TGTGCCATCAGTGAGGGGACTTACTCCTACAATGAGCAGTTCTTC,CAISEGTYSYNEQFF
TRBV10-3,TRBJ2-7,TRBD2,12,once,TGTGCCATCTCGCGGGAGGGCGACGAGCAGTACTTC,CAISREGDEQYF
TRBV11-2,TRBJ2-3,TRBD2,15,-,TGTGCCAGCAGCTCCCGCGCTAGCGGGGCAGATACGCAGTATTTT,CASSSRASGADTQYF
TRBV21-1,TRBJ2-5,-,15,once,TGTGCCAGCAGCAAAGTAAGAGGCGGGACGGAGACCCAGTACTTC,CASSKVRGGTETQYF
TRBV9,TRBJ1-1,-,16,-,TGTGCCAGCAGCGGACCCTCACAGGGCGTGAACACTGAAGCTTTCTTT,CASSGPSQGVNTEAFF
TRBV27,TRBJ1-4,TRBD1,18,once,TGTGCCAGCAGTTTTGTTGCCCCCGGGACAGCAACTAATGAAAAACTGTTTTTT,CASSFVAPGTATNEKLFF
TRBV27,TRBJ2-3,TRBD1,13,-,TGTGCCAGCGGCCGGGACAGGGGAGATACGCAGTATTTT,CASGRDRGDTQYF
TRBV9,TRBJ2-4,-,16,-,TGTGCCAGCAGCGTAGGAGAGGGTCTAGATGGTAACATTCAGTACTTC,CASSVGEGLDGNIQYF
TRBV11-2,TRBJ1-6,-,15,-,TGTGCCAGCAGCCAGGTGGGGAGGGGAAATTCACCCCTCCACTTT,CASSQVGRGNSPLHF
TRBV18,TRBJ1-1,-,13,-,TGTGCCAGCTCGGGAGGAAGGAACACTGAAGCTTTCTTT,CASSGGRNTEAFF
TRBV15,TRBJ2-1,-,13,-,TGTGCCACCAGCAGGACAGTCTACAATGAGCAGTTCTTC,CATSRTVYNEQFF
TRBV4-3,TRBJ2-1,TRBD2,19,-,TGCGCCAGCAGCCAAGATCCAACTAGCGGGGGGGAAGGGTCCAATGAGCAGTTCTTC,CASSQDPTSGGEGSNEQFF
TRBV9,TRBJ2-1,-,15,-,TGTGCCAGCAGCGTAGCCCCGGGGGCCTACAATGAGCAGTTCTTC,CASSVAPGAYNEQFF
TRBV4-1,TRBJ1-5,-,16,-,TGCGCCAGCAGCCAAGAAACAGGGCGGTTCTATCAGCCCCAGCATTTT,CASSQETGRFYQPQHF
TRBV28,TRBJ2-5,-,13,once,TGTGCCAGCAGAGTAGGGGCTCAAGAGACCCAGTACTTC,CASRVGAQETQYF
TRBV27,TRBJ1-2,-,15,-,TGTGCCAGCAGTTTATTTAGGGGGGCGGGGGATGGCTACACCTTC,CASSLFRGAGDGYTF
TRBV5-1,TRBJ1-6,-,14,-,TGCGCCAGCAGCAAGGACAGCAATAATTCACCCCTCCACTTT,CASSKDSNNSPLHF
TRBV9,TRBJ2-7,TRBD2,14,-,TGTGCCAGCAGCATCGGGAGGAACTCCTACGAGCAGTACTTC,CASSIGRNSYEQYF
TRBV7-2,TRBJ2-5,-,17,-,TGTGCCAGCAGCCTAGGAGGGACAGTGAAAGGGCAAGAGACCCAGTACTTC,CASSLGGTVKGQETQYF
TRBV5-6,TRBJ1-5,TRBD1,15,-,TGTGCCAGCAGCGCCGGGACAGGGAGCAATCAGCCCCAGCATTTT,CASSAGTGSNQPQHF
TRBV11-2,TRBJ2-7,-,15,-,TGTGCCAGCAGCTTAGGGGGGACACGACCATACGAGCAGTACTTC,CASSLGGTRPYEQYF
TRBV27,TRBJ2-3,-,21,few,TGTGCCAGCAGTTTCGTACCTCCCTGGACATCTATGCCCGCTAGCACAGATACGCAGTATTTT,CASSFVPPWTSMPASTDTQYF
TRBV18,TRBJ2-3,-,14,-,TGTGCCAGCTCACCACCAGCGGGTGAAGATACGCAGTATTTT,CASSPPAGEDTQYF
TRBV9,TRBJ2-7,TRBD1,15,-,TGTGCCAGCAGCCGCCACCCGGGACAGGGCTACGAGCAGTACTTC,CASSRHPGQGYEQYF
TRBV4-1,TRBJ2-7,TRBD2,17,-,TGCGCCAGCAGCCAAGGCGGACTAGCGGGGCACTCCTACGAGCAGTACTTC,CASSQGGLAGHSYEQYF
TRBV19,TRBJ2-2,-,17,-,TGTGCCGCCAGTACCGTTTATACCAACGCGAACACCGGGGAGCTGTTTTTT,CAASTVYTNANTGELFF
TRBV13,TRBJ2-3,-,20,-,TGTGCCAGCAGCTTAGGGAGGTGGACTAATTCCGGTCCCGGCACAGATACGCAGTATTTT,CASSLGRWTNSGPGTDTQYF